A single T cell receptor (beta chain) is shown here with its context. These data come from a study of cytomegalovirus exposure and HLA in healthy donors. The PCR used 60 Vbeta and 13 Jbeta primers. Sequencing used immunoSEQ multiplex PCR; TCRdb keeps in-frame clones, though not all of them. Its table records under 100,000 clones. The receptor's source is a woman under 40 in good health and CMV-seronegative. Material: PBMCs.

The CDR3, as DNA: TGTGCCAGCAGGCCCTCCGGGACAGGGGTGCATGAGCAGTTCTTC. It is translated as CASRPSGTGVHEQFF. This rearrangement joins TRBV28 to TRBJ2-1, with 10 bases fitting TRBD1. This CDR3 contains 15 residues. Germline V gene data show CDR1 as MDHEN and CDR2 as SYDVKM. J gave up 8 bases and V 6 bases, and 10 bases lay outside the gene matches.